This TCR beta chain was recovered during a study of beta chain features in type 1 diabetes. Points from the study as a whole: There was a moderate but significant shortening of TCRB CDR3s in all four CD4+ subsets of Type 1 diabetes patients. Cells that show high TCR expression could be over-represented by cDNA sequencing.

In germline, CDR1 is KGHSH, CDR2 LQKENI. The CDR3 contains 17 residues. V shed 1 base and J 0 bases; nucleotides not matched to a gene: 5. Expressed TCRB transcripts were sequenced, since all the RNA that had been isolated was reverse transcribed. TCRdb's copy holds only in-frame clones and misses some; the assay was immunoSEQ multiplex PCR. The repertoire holds 630,000 or so clones, with about 14% as singletons. This clone has more than one count but fewer than ten. Its antigen is unidentified. V and J are TRBV18 and TRBJ2-3, with 9 bases lining up with TRBD2. Input material: naive CD4+ T cells from blood. The clonotype was recovered from a young man with type 1 diabetes. CDR3 sequence (DNA): TGTGCCAGCTCACCACTGATAGCGGGGGCAAGCACAGATACGCAGTATTTT. Protein sequence: CASSPLIAGASTDTQYF. The full variable domain, completed using reference TRBV18 and TRBJ2-3, is NAGVMQNPRHLVRRRGQEARLRCSPMKGHSHVYWYRQLPEEGLKFMVYLQKENIIDESGMPKERFSAEFPKEGPSILRIQQVVRGDSAAYFCASSPLIAGASTDTQYFGPGTRLTVL.